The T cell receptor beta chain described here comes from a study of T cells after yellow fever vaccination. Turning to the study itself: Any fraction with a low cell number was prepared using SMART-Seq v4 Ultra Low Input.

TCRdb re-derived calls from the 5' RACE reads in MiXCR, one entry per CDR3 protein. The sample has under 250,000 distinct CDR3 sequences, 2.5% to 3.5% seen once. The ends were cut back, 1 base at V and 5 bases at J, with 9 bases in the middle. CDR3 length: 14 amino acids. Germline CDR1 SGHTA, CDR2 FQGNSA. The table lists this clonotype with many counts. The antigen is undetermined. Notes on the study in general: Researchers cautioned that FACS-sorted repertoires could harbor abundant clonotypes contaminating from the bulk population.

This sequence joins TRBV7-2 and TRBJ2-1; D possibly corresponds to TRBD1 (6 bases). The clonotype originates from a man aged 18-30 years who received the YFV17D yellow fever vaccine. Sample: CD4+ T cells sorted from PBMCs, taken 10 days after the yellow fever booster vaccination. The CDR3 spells CASSLGAGDNEQFF. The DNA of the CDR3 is TGTGCCAGCAGCTTAGGGGCAGGGGACAATGAGCAGTTCTTC.